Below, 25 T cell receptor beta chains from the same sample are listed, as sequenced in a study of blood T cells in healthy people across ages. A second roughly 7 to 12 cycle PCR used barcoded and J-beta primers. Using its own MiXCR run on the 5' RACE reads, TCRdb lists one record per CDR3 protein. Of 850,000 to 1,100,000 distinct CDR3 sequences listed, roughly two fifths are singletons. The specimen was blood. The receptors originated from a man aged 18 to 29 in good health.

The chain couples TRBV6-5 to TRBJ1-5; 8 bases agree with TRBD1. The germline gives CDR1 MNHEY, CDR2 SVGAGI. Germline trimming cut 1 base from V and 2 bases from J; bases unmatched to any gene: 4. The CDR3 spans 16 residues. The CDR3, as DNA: TGTGCCAGCAGTTACTGGGCAGGGGGCCGCAATCAGCCCCAGCATTTT. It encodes CASSYWAGGRNQPQHF.

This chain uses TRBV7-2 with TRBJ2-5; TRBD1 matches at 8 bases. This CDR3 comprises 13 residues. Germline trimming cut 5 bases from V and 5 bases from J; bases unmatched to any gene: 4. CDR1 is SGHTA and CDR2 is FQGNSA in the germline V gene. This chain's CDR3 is CASSQRTGETQYF. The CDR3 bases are TGTGCCAGCAGCCAAAGGACAGGGGAGACCCAGTACTTC.

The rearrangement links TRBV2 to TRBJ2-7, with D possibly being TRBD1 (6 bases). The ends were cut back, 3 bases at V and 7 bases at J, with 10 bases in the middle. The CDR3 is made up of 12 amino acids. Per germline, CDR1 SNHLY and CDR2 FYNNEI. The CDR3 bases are TGTGCCAGCAGTGAGTGGGACAATGAGCAGTACTTC. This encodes CASSEWDNEQYF.

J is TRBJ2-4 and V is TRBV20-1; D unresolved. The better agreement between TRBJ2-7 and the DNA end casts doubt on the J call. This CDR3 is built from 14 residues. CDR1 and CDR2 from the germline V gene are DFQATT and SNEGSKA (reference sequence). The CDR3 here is CSARPGSVAYEQYF. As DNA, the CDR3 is TGCAGTGCTAGACCCGGGTCGGTCGCCTACGAGCAGTACTTC.

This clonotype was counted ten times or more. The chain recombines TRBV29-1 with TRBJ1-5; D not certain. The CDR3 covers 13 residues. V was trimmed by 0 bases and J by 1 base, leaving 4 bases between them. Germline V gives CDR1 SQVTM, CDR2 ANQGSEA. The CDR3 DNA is TGCAGCGTTGAAGAGAACAGCAATCAGCCCCAGCATTTT. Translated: CSVEENSNQPQHF.

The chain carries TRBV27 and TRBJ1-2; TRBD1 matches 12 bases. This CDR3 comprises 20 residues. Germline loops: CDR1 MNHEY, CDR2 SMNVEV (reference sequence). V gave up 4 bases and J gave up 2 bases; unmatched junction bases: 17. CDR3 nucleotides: TGTGCCAGCAGTTCTTCCCTTTCGGGGGACAGGGGGCGTCAGAACTATGGCTACACCTTC. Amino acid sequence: CASSSSLSGDRGRQNYGYTF.

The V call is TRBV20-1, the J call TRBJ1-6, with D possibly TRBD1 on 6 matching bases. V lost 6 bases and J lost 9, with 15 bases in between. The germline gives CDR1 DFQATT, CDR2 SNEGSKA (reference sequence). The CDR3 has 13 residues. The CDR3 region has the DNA TGCAGTGCCAGCGGACAGTCGGGTTCACCCCTCCACTTT. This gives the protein CSASGQSGSPLHF.

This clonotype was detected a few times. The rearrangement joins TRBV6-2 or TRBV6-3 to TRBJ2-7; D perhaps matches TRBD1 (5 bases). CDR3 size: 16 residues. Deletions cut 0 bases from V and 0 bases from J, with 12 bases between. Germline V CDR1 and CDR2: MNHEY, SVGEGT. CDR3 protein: CASSYSTTESSYEQYF. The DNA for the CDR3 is TGTGCCAGCAGTTACTCGACGACAGAAAGCTCCTACGAGCAGTACTTC.

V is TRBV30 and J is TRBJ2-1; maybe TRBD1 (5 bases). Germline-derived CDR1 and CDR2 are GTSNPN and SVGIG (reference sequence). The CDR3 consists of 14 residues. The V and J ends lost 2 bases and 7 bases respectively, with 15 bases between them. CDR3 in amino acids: CAWSQSLGDNEQFF. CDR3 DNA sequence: TGTGCCTGGAGTCAATCCCTAGGGGATAATGAGCAGTTCTTC.

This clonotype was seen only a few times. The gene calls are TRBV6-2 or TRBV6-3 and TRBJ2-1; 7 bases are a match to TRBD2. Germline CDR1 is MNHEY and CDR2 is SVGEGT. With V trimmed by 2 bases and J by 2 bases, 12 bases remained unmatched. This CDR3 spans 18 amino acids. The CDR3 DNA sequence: TGTGCCAGCAGTTACGGGCAGCTAGCGGTACTTACCTACAATGAGCAGTTCTTC. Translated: CASSYGQLAVLTYNEQFF.

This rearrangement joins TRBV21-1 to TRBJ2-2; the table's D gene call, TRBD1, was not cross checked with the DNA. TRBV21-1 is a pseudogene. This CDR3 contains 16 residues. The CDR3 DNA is TGTGCCAGCAGCAAATCTGATTCCGGGGTTTCCGGGGAGCTGTTTTTT. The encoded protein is CASSKSDSGVSGELFF.

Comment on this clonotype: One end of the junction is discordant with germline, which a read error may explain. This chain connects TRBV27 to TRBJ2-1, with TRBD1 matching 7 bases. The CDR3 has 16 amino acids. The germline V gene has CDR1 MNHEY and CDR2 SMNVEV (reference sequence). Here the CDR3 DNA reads TGTGCCAGCAGTCACTTTGGGGACAGATACTACAATAAGCAGTTCTTC. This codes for CASSHFGDRYYNKQFF.

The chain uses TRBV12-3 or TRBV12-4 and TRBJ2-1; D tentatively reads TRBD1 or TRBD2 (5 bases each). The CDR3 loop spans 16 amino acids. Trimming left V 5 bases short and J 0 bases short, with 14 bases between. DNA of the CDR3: TGTGCCAGCAGTCCGGGGACCCTGGGCTCCTACAATGAGCAGTTCTTC. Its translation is CASSPGTLGSYNEQFF.

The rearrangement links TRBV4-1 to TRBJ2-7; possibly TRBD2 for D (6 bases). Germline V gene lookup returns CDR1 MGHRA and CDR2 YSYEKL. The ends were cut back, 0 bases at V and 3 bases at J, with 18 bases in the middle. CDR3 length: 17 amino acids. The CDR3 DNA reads TGCGCCAGCAGCCAAGATGGCCCGGGACTGGATTTCTACGAGCAGTACTTC. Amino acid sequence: CASSQDGPGLDFYEQYF.

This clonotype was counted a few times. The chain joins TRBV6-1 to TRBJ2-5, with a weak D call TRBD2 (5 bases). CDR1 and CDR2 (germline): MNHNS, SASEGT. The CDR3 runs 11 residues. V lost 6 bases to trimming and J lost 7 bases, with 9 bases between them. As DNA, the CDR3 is TGTGCCAGCAGGGAGGATTCGACCCAGTACTTC. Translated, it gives CASREDSTQYF.

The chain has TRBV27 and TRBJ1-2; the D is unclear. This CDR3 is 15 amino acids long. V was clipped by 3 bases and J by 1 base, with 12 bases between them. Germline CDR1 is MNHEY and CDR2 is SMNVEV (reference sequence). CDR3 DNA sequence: TGTGCCAGCAGTTTCGGAAACGATTTTAACTATGGCTACACCTTC. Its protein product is CASSFGNDFNYGYTF.

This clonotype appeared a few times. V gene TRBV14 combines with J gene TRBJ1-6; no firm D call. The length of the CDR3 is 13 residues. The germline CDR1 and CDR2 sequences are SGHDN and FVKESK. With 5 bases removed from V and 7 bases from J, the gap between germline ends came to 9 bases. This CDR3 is CASSDGRNSPLHF. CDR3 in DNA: TGTGCCAGCAGCGACGGGAGAAATTCACCCCTCCACTTT.

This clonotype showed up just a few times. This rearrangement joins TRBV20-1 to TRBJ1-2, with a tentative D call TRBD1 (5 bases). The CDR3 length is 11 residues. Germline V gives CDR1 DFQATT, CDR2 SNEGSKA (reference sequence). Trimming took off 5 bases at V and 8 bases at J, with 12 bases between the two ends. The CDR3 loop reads CSAHTREGYTF. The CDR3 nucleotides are TGCAGTGCTCATACCAGGGAGGGCTACACCTTC.

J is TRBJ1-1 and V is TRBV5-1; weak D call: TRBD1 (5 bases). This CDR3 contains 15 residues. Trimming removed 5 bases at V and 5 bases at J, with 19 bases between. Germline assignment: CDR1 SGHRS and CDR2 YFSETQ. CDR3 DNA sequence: TGCGCCAGCAGTTTCCAGGGAGGGATGGGAACTGAAGCTTTCTTT. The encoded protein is CASSFQGGMGTEAFF.

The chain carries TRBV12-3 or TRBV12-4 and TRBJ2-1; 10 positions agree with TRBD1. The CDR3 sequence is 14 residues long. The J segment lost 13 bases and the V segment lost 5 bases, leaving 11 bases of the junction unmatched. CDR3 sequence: CASSINPGQGFQFF. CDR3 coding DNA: TGTGCCAGCAGTATCAACCCGGGACAGGGGTTCCAGTTCTTC.

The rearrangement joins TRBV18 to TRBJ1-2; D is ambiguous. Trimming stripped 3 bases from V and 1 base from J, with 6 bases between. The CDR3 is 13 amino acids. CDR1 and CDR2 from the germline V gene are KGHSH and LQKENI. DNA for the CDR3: TGTGCCAGCTCACCCAGGCATAACTATGGCTACACCTTC. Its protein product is CASSPRHNYGYTF.

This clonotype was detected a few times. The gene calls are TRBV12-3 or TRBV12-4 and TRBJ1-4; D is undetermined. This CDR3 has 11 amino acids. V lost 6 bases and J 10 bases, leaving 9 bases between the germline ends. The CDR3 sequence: CASSSDIKLFF. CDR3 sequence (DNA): TGTGCCAGCAGCTCCGACATAAAACTGTTTTTT.

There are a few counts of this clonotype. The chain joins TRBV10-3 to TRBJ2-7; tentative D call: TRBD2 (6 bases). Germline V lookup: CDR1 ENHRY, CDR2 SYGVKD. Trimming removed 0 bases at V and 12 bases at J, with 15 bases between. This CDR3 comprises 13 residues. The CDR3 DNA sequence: TGTGCCATCAGTGAGTCTTACGGGGGTCAGCGGTACTTC. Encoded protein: CAISESYGGQRYF.

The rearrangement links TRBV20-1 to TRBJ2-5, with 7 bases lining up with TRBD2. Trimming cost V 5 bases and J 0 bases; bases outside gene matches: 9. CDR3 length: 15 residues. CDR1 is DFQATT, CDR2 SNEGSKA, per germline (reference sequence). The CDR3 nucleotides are TGCAGTGCTCTCAGGTTCGGGGGGAACCAAGAGACCCAGTACTTC. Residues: CSALRFGGNQETQYF.

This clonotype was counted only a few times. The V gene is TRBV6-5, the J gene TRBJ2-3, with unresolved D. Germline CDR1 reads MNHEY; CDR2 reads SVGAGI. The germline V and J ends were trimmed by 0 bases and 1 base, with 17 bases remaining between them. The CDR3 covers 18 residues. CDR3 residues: CASSYSSSWLVGTDTQYF. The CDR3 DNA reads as TGTGCCAGCAGTTACTCCTCATCTTGGCTAGTAGGCACAGATACGCAGTATTTT.